Sequencing of this TCR beta chain was carried out in a study of shared clonotypes between healthy human individuals. As for the study in general: CD4 naive cells filled three plates per donor, CD4 memory three, CD8 naive two and CD8 memory one.

Regarding the study as a whole: Clonotypes which were not shared had lower generation probabilities than clonotypes that all four donors shared. Estimated richness was generally greater in naive than memory subsets.

Terminally differentiated effector memory CD45RA+ cells were excluded by CCR7 positive selection of CD45RO-negative cells. Points on this clone: As yet, its antigen is unknown. The same CDR3 arises from other DNA sequences in this sample as well.

Germline lookup yields CDR1 SGDLS and CDR2 YYNGEE. The CDR3 consists of 13 residues. V was shortened by 0 bases and J by 5 bases, with 6 bases between the two germline ends. Assay runs were performed at deep level. The method was immunoSEQ multiplex PCR; TCRdb's version includes in-frame clones alone and lacks a portion of them. The sample has more than 2 million clones, 80% to 95% seen once. The chain links TRBV9 to TRBJ2-1; D gene ambiguous. What was sequenced was naive CD8+ T cells from PBMCs. The source is a man aged 18 to 30 in good health. Some clones in this sample may be carry-over from other donors' samples. The CDR3 nucleotides read TGTGCCAGCAGCGTAGGGGGTCACAATGAGCAGTTCTTC. Its translation: CASSVGGHNEQFF.